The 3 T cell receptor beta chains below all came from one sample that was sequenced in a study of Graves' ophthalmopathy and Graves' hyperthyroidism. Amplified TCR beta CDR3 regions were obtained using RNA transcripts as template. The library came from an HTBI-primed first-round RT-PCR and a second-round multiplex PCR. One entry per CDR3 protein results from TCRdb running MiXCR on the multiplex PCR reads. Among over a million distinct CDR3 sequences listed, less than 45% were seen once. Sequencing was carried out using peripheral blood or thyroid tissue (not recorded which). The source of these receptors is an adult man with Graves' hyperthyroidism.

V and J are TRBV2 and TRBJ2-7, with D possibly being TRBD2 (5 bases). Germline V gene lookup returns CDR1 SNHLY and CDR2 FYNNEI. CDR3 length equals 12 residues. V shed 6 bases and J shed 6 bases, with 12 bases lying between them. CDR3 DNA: TGTGCCAGCAGCGGGGAATTTGGCGAGCAGTACTTC. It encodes CASSGEFGEQYF.

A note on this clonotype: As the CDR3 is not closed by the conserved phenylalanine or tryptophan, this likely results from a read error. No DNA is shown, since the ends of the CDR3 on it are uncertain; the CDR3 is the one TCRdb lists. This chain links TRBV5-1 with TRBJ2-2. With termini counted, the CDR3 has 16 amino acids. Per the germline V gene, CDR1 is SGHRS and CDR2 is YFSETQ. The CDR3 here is CASSFTGAANTGELLL.

CDR3 DNA: TGCAGTGCTAGTATGGCGGGTGGCACAGATACGCAGTATTTT. This encodes CSASMAGGTDTQYF. This rearrangement joins TRBV20-1 to TRBJ1-5; possible D gene TRBD2, 5 bases. The J call is in doubt because the DNA end fits TRBJ2-3 better. There are 14 residues in the CDR3. In germline, CDR1 is DFQATT, CDR2 SNEGSKA (reference sequence).